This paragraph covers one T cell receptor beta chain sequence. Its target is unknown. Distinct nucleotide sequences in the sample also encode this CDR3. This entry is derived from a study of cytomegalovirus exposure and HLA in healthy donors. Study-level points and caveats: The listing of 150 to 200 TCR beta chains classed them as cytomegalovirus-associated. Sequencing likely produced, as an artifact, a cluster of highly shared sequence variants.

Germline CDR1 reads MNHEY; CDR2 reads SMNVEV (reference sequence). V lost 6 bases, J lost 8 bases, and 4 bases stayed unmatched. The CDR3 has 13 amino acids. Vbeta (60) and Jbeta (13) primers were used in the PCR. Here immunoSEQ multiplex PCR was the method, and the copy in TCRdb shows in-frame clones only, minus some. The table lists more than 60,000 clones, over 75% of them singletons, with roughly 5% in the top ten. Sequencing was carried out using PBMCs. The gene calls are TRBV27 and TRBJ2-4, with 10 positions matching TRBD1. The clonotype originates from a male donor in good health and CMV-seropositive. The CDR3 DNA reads TGTGCCAGCAGCCGGGACAGGGGAGACATTCAGTACTTC. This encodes CASSRDRGDIQYF.